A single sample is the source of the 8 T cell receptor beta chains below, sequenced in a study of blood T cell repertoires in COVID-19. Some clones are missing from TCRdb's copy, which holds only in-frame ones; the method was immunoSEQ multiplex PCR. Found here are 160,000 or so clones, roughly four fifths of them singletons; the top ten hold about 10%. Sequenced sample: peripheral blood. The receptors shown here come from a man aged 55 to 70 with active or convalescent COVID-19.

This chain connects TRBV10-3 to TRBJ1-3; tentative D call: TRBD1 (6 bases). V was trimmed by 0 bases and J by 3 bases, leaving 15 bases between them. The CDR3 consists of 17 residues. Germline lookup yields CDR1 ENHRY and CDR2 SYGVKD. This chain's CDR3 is CAISESGGINLGNTIYF. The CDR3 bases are TGTGCCATCAGTGAGTCTGGGGGCATAAATCTTGGAAACACCATATATTTT.

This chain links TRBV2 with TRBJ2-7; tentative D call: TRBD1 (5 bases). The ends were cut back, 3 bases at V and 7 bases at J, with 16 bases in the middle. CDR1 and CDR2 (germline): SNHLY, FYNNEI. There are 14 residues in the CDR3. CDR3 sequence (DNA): TGTGCCAGCAGTGAGGGGCCGGGCCTAAGGGAGCAGTACTTC. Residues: CASSEGPGLREQYF.

Here the CDR3 reads CASSVAGREFEQYF. Written as DNA, the CDR3 is TGTGCCAGCAGCGTAGCGGGCAGGGAATTTGAGCAGTACTTC. This chain joins TRBV9 and TRBJ2-7, with D perhaps matching TRBD1 (5 bases). The CDR3 runs 14 residues. Trimming shortened V by 0 bases and J by 7 bases, and 14 bases separated the two germline ends. Germline loops: CDR1 SGDLS, CDR2 YYNGEE.

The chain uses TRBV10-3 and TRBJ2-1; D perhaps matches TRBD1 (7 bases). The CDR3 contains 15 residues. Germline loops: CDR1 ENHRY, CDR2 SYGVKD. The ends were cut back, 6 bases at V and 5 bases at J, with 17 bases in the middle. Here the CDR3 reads CAIRTTGPGDNEQFF. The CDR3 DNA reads TGTGCCATCAGAACGACAGGGCCGGGGGACAATGAGCAGTTCTTC.

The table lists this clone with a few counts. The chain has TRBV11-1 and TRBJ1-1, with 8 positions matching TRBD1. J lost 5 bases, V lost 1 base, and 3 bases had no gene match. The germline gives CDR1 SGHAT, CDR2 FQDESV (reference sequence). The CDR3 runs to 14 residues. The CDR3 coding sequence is TGTGCCAGCAGCTTAGGCAGGGGGCGTACTGAAGCTTTCTTT. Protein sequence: CASSLGRGRTEAFF.

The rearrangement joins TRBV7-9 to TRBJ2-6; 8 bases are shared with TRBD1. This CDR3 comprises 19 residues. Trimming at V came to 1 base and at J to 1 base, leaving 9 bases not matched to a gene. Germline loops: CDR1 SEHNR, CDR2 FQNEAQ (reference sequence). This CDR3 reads CASSLGWDRSPSGANVLTF. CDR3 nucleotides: TGTGCCAGCAGCTTAGGATGGGACAGGTCCCCGTCTGGGGCCAACGTCCTGACTTTC.

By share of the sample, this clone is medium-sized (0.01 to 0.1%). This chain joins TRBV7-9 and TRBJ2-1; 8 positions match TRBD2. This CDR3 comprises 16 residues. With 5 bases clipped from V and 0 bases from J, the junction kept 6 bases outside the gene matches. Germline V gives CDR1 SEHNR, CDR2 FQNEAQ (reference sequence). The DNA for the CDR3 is TGTGCCAGCAGCGCCAGCGGGGGAAGCTCCTACAATGAGCAGTTCTTC. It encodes CASSASGGSSYNEQFF.

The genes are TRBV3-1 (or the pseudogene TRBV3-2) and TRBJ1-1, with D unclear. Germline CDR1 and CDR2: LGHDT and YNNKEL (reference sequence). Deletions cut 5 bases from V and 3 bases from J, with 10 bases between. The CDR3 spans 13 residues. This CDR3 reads CASSFGEHTEAFF. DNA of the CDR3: TGTGCCAGCAGCTTCGGAGAGCACACTGAAGCTTTCTTT.